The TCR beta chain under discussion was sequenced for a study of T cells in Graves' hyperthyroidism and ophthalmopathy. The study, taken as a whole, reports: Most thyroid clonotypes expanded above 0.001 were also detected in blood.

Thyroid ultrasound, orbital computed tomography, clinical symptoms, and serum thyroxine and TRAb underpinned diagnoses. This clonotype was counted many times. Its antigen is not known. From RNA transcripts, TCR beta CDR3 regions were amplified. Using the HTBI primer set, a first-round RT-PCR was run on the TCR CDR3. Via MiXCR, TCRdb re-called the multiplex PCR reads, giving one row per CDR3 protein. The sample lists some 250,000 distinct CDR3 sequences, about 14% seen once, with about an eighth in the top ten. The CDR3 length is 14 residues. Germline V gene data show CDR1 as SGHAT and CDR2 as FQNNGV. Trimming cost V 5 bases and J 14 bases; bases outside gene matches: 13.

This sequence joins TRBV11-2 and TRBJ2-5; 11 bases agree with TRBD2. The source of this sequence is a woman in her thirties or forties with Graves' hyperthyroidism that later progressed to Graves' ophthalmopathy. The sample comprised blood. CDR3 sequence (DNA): TGTGCCAGCAGCCGAATAGCGGGAGGGCCGAGGGTATACTTC. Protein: CASSRIAGGPRVYF.